This T cell receptor beta chain was recovered during a study of lymphopenia after photon versus proton radiotherapy. Study-wide points: Better survival with proton therapy was suggested as possible, not demonstrated.

V shed 0 bases and J shed 3 bases, with 8 bases lying between them. Germline V gene data show CDR1 as KGHSH and CDR2 as LQKENI. This CDR3 has 14 residues. To note about this clone: Its antigen is still unknown.

TCRdb keeps only in-frame clones here, not all; method: immunoSEQ multiplex PCR. The sample has over 9,500 clones, around 90% seen once. Sequencing used peripheral blood, obtained from a patient treated with photon-based radiotherapy. The chain is built from TRBV18 and TRBJ1-1; D is unclear. This clonotype was obtained from a man aged 60 to 69 with pancreatic cancer. The DNA of the CDR3 is TGTGCCAGCTCACCACCTTCCGTAGACACTGAAGCTTTCTTT. It specifies CASSPPSVDTEAFF.